This T cell receptor beta chain emerged from a study of blood T cell repertoires in COVID-19. As for the study in general: COVID-19 samples collected from the United States, Italy and Spain covered acute and convalescent phases. Sources were T cells, B-cell-depleted T cells, or PBMCs; the material itself was cDNA or gDNA.

Per the study methods: Scientists estimated how many nucleated cells there were by amplifying reference gene primers. The table came from immunoSEQ multiplex PCR; TCRdb's copy has only in-frame clones and leaves some out. Clone size and the V and J calls come from that table; the DNA yielded D and trimming. The sample lists about 210,000 clones, about 91% occurring once. The V end lost 3 bases, the J end lost 0 bases, and 12 bases lay between the germline ends. Germline V gene data show CDR1 as MNHNS and CDR2 as SASEGT. This CDR3 has 15 amino acids. The sequenced sample was PBMCs or T cells enriched from blood (not recorded which). The V gene is TRBV6-1, the J gene TRBJ2-7; possibly TRBD2 for D (5 bases). The TCR sequence derives from a woman aged 40 to 55 with acute COVID-19. The CDR3 DNA reads as TGTGCCAGCAGTGAGGGCCCTAGCCCCTCCTACGAGCAGTACTTC. Translation: CASSEGPSPSYEQYF.